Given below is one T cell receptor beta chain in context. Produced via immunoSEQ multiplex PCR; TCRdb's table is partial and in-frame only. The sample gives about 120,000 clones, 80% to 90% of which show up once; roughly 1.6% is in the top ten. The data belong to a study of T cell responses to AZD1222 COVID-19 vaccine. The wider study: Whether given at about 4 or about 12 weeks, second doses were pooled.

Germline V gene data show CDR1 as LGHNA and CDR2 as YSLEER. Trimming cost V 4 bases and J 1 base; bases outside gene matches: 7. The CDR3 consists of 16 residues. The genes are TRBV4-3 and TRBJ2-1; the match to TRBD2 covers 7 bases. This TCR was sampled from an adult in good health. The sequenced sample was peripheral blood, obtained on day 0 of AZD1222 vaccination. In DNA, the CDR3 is TGCGCCAGCAGCCCAGGTTGGGGAGGGTCCTACAATGAGCAGTTCTTC. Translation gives CASSPGWGGSYNEQFF.